Following are 32 T cell receptor beta chains from one sample sequenced in a study of cytomegalovirus exposure and HLA in healthy donors. The method was immunoSEQ multiplex PCR; TCRdb's version includes in-frame clones alone and lacks a portion of them. This table holds a few hundred thousand clones, just over 90% found once. Sequenced sample: PBMCs. The source of these receptors is a woman aged 18-29 years in good health and CMV-seronegative.

The chain carries TRBV5-1 and TRBJ2-5; the D gene is possibly TRBD1 (5 bases). This CDR3 has 15 residues. Germline V CDR1 and CDR2: SGHRS, YFSETQ. Between the trimmed V and J ends, which lost 0 bases and 3 bases, there was a span of 12 bases. The CDR3 DNA is TGCGCCAGCAGCTTGGCTGGCAGGGCAGAAGAGACCCAGTACTTC. Protein sequence: CASSLAGRAEETQYF.

The chain uses TRBV6-6 and TRBJ1-2; D perhaps matches TRBD1 (5 bases). V was clipped by 2 bases and J by 7 bases, with 5 bases between them. The CDR3 is 11 amino acids. Germline-derived CDR1 and CDR2 are MNHNY and SVGAGI (reference sequence). CDR3 protein: CASSYGAGYTF. The CDR3 nucleotides read TGTGCCAGCAGTTACGGGGCTGGCTACACCTTC.

The CDR3 nucleotides are TGTGCCAGCAGCTTAGGTTCGGCGGGAGGGGAGCAGTTCTTC. It codes for CASSLGSAGGEQFF. The V call is TRBV7-2, the J call TRBJ2-1; TRBD2 matches at 9 bases. The junction had 5 bases not matched to a gene; V was cut back by 1 base and J by 10 bases. CDR3 length: 14 residues. Germline values: CDR1 SGHTA, CDR2 FQGNSA.

The chain recombines TRBV28 with TRBJ1-5, with D uncertain. Germline CDR1 MDHEN, CDR2 SYDVKM. Between the trimmed V and J ends, which lost 1 base and 5 bases, there was a span of 12 bases. The CDR3 is 15 amino acids. CDR3 in DNA: TGTGCCAGCAGTTTATCAGGAAACTGGCATCAGCCCCAGCATTTT. Its translation: CASSLSGNWHQPQHF.

This chain joins TRBV6-5 and TRBJ1-1; no definite D call. From germline, CDR1 is MNHEY and CDR2 SVGAGI. The CDR3 is made up of 14 amino acids. Trimming shortened V by 0 bases and J by 5 bases, and 10 bases separated the two germline ends. The CDR3 is CASSYSGSGTEAFF. The DNA for the CDR3 is TGTGCCAGCAGTTACTCTGGGAGTGGGACTGAAGCTTTCTTT.

The V and J genes are TRBV19 and TRBJ2-7; TRBD1 aligns across 7 bases. This CDR3 has 15 residues. CDR1 is LNHDA, CDR2 SQIVND, per germline (reference sequence). After removal of 5 bases from V and 0 bases from J, the junction contained 7 bases not matched to a gene. The CDR3 bases are TGTGCCAGTAGTGGGACAGCTGAATCCTCCTACGAGCAGTACTTC. It yields the protein CASSGTAESSYEQYF.

The chain links TRBV12-5 to TRBJ2-3, with 9 bases identical to TRBD1. Per the germline V gene, CDR1 is LGHNT and CDR2 is FRNRAP. CDR3 length equals 20 residues. The V segment lost 6 bases and the J segment 2 bases; nucleotides outside the gene matches: 21. The CDR3 sequence: CASGTTIITNRGLATDTQYF. In nucleotides, the CDR3 is TGTGCTAGTGGAACCACCATTATAACGAACAGGGGGCTAGCCACAGATACGCAGTATTTT.

This clone came up a few times. The chain recombines TRBV2 with TRBJ1-2; unclear D gene. Trimming pared 4 bases from V and 8 bases from J, leaving 5 bases between. Germline V gene sequence: CDR1 SNHLY, CDR2 FYNNEI. This CDR3 has 10 amino acids. This CDR3 is CASSGQGYTF. In DNA, the CDR3 is TGTGCCAGCAGTGGGCAGGGCTACACCTTC.

The chain employs TRBV2 and TRBJ1-2; D not resolved. The CDR3 contains 15 residues. V lost 1 base, J lost 6 bases, and 15 bases lay in between. The V gene's germline CDR1 is SNHLY and CDR2 FYNNEI. CDR3 in amino acids: CASSEEAGSLDGYTF. Written as DNA, the CDR3 is TGTGCCAGCAGTGAAGAAGCTGGGTCACTAGATGGCTACACCTTC.

This clone occurred once. The chain links TRBV14 to TRBJ2-5; 7 positions agree with TRBD2. Germline CDR1 is SGHDN and CDR2 is FVKESK. The ends lost 0 bases at V and 4 bases at J; junction bases unmatched: 8. This CDR3 has 16 residues. Here the CDR3 reads CASSQDRTGRGETQYF. In DNA, the CDR3 is TGTGCCAGCAGCCAAGATCGGACTGGGAGGGGAGAGACCCAGTACTTC. The full variable domain, completed using reference TRBV14 and TRBJ2-5, is EAGVTQFPSHSVIEKGQTVTLRCDPISGHDNLYWYRRVMGKEIKFLLHFVKESKQDESGMPNNRFLAERTGGTYSTLKVQPAELEDSGVYFCASSQDRTGRGETQYFGPGTRLLVL.

J is TRBJ1-4 and V is TRBV28; 9 bases are shared with TRBD1. Germline CDR1 reads MDHEN; CDR2 reads SYDVKM. The CDR3 consists of 15 residues. After removal of 5 bases from V and 7 bases from J, the junction contained 8 bases not matched to a gene. Here the CDR3 reads CASSRFTGGVEKLFF. The CDR3, as DNA: TGTGCCAGCAGTCGATTCACAGGGGGCGTTGAAAAACTGTTTTTT. The full variable domain, completed using reference TRBV28 and TRBJ1-4, is DVKVTQSSRYLVKRTGEKVFLECVQDMDHENMFWYRQDPGLGLRLIYFSYDVKMKEKGDIPEGYSVSREKKERFSLILESASTNQTSMYLCASSRFTGGVEKLFFGSGTQLSVL.

This chain uses TRBV27 with TRBJ2-5, with 7 bases fitting TRBD1. V lost 6 bases to trimming and J lost 4 bases; unmatched junction nucleotides: 14. Germline-derived CDR1 and CDR2 are MNHEY and SMNVEV (reference sequence). The CDR3 is made up of 16 amino acids. CDR3 DNA: TGTGCCAGCAGGCCTTTCGGACAGGTGGAAGGAGAGACCCAGTACTTC. Its protein product is CASRPFGQVEGETQYF.

The chain uses TRBV6-5 and TRBJ1-1; tentatively, D is TRBD1 (5 bases). Trimming pared 0 bases from V and 3 bases from J, leaving 8 bases between. The germline V gene has CDR1 MNHEY and CDR2 SVGAGI. The length of the CDR3 is 14 residues. The CDR3 loop reads CASSYSIQDTEAFF. The CDR3 nucleotides are TGTGCCAGCAGTTACTCGATACAGGACACTGAAGCTTTCTTT.

The gene calls are TRBV27 and TRBJ1-2; the D is unclear. The length of the CDR3 is 15 residues. Deletions cut 6 bases from V and 4 bases from J, with 18 bases between. Germline V lookup: CDR1 MNHEY, CDR2 SMNVEV (reference sequence). CDR3 in DNA: TGTGCCAGCAGCCGAGGCGTCCCGAGGAGCTATGGCTACACCTTC. Translating gives CASSRGVPRSYGYTF.

This clone appeared once. The rearrangement links TRBV7-9 to TRBJ1-3; D may be TRBD1 (5 bases). The CDR3 runs to 17 residues. Trimming shortened V by 0 bases and J by 2 bases, and 14 bases separated the two germline ends. Germline V gives CDR1 SEHNR, CDR2 FQNEAQ (reference sequence). The CDR3 nucleotides read TGTGCCAGCAGCTTAGCGCGGGGGATTAGAGCTGGAAACACCATATATTTT. Protein: CASSLARGIRAGNTIYF.

In its sample, this clone was seen once. The chain combines TRBV6-1 with TRBJ2-7; 12 nucleotides line up with TRBD2. CDR1 is MNHNS and CDR2 is SASEGT in the germline V gene. V lost 4 bases, J lost 0 bases, and 10 bases stayed unmatched. The CDR3 covers 18 residues. The CDR3 coding sequence is TGTGCCAGCAGTGTCGAAACTAGCGGGAGGTTCACCTCCTACGAGCAGTACTTC. Amino acids: CASSVETSGRFTSYEQYF.

The rearrangement joins TRBV27 to TRBJ2-3, with 8 bases identical to TRBD2. The junction had 6 bases not matched to a gene; V was cut back by 2 bases and J by 5 bases. The CDR3 extends over 15 amino acids. The germline gives CDR1 MNHEY, CDR2 SMNVEV (reference sequence). The CDR3 sequence: CASSLENGGGDTQYF. For the CDR3, the DNA is TGTGCCAGCAGTTTAGAGAACGGGGGGGGAGATACGCAGTATTTT.

The chain employs TRBV7-3 and TRBJ1-6, with D unresolved. The germline V gene has CDR1 SGHTA and CDR2 FQGTGA. V gave up 5 bases and J gave up 9 bases, with 20 bases separating them. The CDR3 is 16 amino acids. CDR3 coding DNA: TGTGCCAGCAGCCTCGATGACCCCTTTGCGGGTTCACCCCTCCACTTT. Its translation: CASSLDDPFAGSPLHF.

J is TRBJ2-2 and V is TRBV7-2; TRBD1 matches at 8 bases. V lost 6 bases, J lost 2 bases, and 2 bases stayed unmatched. CDR1 SGHTA and CDR2 FQGNSA come from the germline V gene. This CDR3 is 14 amino acids long. Written as DNA, the CDR3 is TGTGCCAGCAGGGGACAGGCTAACACCGGGGAGCTGTTTTTT. Its protein is CASRGQANTGELFF.

The chain has TRBV9 and TRBJ1-1, with D perhaps TRBD1 (5 bases). Germline CDR1 reads SGDLS; CDR2 reads YYNGEE. V was pared by 3 bases and J by 4 bases, with 16 bases between. The CDR3 length is 15 residues. The CDR3 sequence is CASSARPQDRTEAFF. The DNA of the CDR3 is TGTGCCAGCAGCGCAAGACCACAGGACCGCACTGAAGCTTTCTTT.

The DNA for the CDR3 is TGTGCCAGCAGCCGACAGGGTACCGGGGAGCTGTTTTTT. Amino acids: CASSRQGTGELFF. The chain recombines TRBV28 with TRBJ2-2, with TRBD1 matching 7 bases. Germline CDR1 and CDR2: MDHEN and SYDVKM. V trimming: 6 bases; J trimming: 5 bases; junction bases outside the gene matches: 3. The CDR3 loop spans 13 amino acids. The variable domain in full, with the rest retrieved from reference TRBV28 and TRBJ2-2, is DVKVTQSSRYLVKRTGEKVFLECVQDMDHENMFWYRQDPGLGLRLIYFSYDVKMKEKGDIPEGYSVSREKKERFSLILESASTNQTSMYLCASSRQGTGELFFGEGSRLTVL.

This clone was seen a single time. The chain has TRBV4-1 and TRBJ2-5, with D possibly matching TRBD1 (6 bases). Trimming removed 0 bases at V and 2 bases at J, with 10 bases between. CDR1 is MGHRA, CDR2 YSYEKL, per germline. The CDR3 loop spans 15 amino acids. The CDR3 coding sequence is TGCGCCAGCAGCCAAGAGACAGGACCACAAGAGACCCAGTACTTC. This sequence encodes CASSQETGPQETQYF.

The chain is built from TRBV29-1 and TRBJ2-1, with 7 nucleotides matching TRBD2. J gave up 5 bases and V 5 bases, and 9 bases lay outside the gene matches. CDR1 is SQVTM, CDR2 ANQGSEA, per germline. The CDR3 spans 14 residues. The CDR3 sequence: CSVPGGGRDNEQFF. The CDR3 nucleotides read TGCAGCGTTCCTGGGGGGGGTAGGGACAATGAGCAGTTCTTC.

The gene calls are TRBV19 and TRBJ2-1; 11 bases align to TRBD2. The CDR3 sequence is 16 residues long. Germline V gene sequence: CDR1 LNHDA, CDR2 SQIVND (reference sequence). Trimming at V came to 4 bases and at J to 7 bases, leaving 9 bases not matched to a gene. The CDR3 region is CASSTPRLAGPNEQFF. For the CDR3, the DNA is TGTGCCAGTAGTACCCCGAGACTAGCGGGACCTAATGAGCAGTTCTTC.

This chain links TRBV7-8 with TRBJ2-3; 12 bases agree with TRBD2. The germline gives CDR1 SGHVS, CDR2 FQNEAQ. V was pared by 5 bases and J by 8 bases, with 8 bases of the junction left unmatched. The CDR3 length is 15 residues. CDR3 coding DNA: TGTGCCAGCAGCGACGGACTAGCGGGGTTGGGTACGCAGTATTTT. This translates into CASSDGLAGLGTQYF. The complete variable domain, with remaining parts taken from reference TRBV7-8 and TRBJ2-3, reads GAGVSQSPRYKVAKRGQDVALRCDPISGHVSLFWYQQALGQGPEFLTYFQNEAQLDKSGLPSDRFFAERPEGSVSTLKIQRTQQEDSAVYLCASSDGLAGLGTQYFGPGTRLTVL.

This chain connects TRBV5-1 to TRBJ1-6; D unclear. CDR3 length equals 15 residues. Germline V lookup: CDR1 SGHRS, CDR2 YFSETQ. Trimming removed 0 bases at V and 0 bases at J, with 4 bases between. The CDR3 nucleotides read TGCGCCAGCAGCTTGGGGAGCTCCTATAATTCACCCCTCCACTTT. Protein sequence: CASSLGSSYNSPLHF.

The chain recombines TRBV5-6 with TRBJ2-2; D perhaps matches TRBD1 (5 bases). The CDR3 sequence is 15 residues long. CDR1 is SGHDT, CDR2 YYEEEE, per germline. V lost 3 bases, J lost 2 bases, and 11 bases lay in between. Here the CDR3 DNA reads TGTGCCAGCAGCTACGTCCAGGGCAACACCGGGGAGCTGTTTTTT. It encodes CASSYVQGNTGELFF.

The chain combines TRBV28 with TRBJ2-1, with 7 bases identical to TRBD1. Trimming removed 5 bases from V and 2 bases from J; junction bases left unmatched: 6. The CDR3 consists of 15 residues. CDR1 and CDR2 (germline): MDHEN, SYDVKM. The CDR3 DNA reads as TGTGCCAGCAGTCCGGTGGGGACAGCCTACAATGAGCAGTTCTTC. Translating it yields CASSPVGTAYNEQFF.

The chain carries TRBV27 and TRBJ2-7; D remains ambiguous. The germline gives CDR1 MNHEY, CDR2 SMNVEV (reference sequence). The CDR3 totals 14 residues. V lost 8 bases and J lost 3, with 17 bases in between. DNA of the CDR3: TGTGCCAGCTCCCTTTTCGGGTTCAGCTACGAGCAGTACTTC. It codes for CASSLFGFSYEQYF.

The chain joins TRBV5-6 to TRBJ1-3; D possibly corresponds to TRBD1 (5 bases). The CDR3 runs 15 residues. Germline CDR1 SGHDT, CDR2 YYEEEE. Trimming stripped 4 bases from V and 7 bases from J, with 18 bases between. CDR3 sequence reads: CASSLQVAGPNTIYF. Here the CDR3 DNA reads TGTGCCAGCAGCCTACAGGTAGCGGGGCCTAACACCATATATTTT.

The rearrangement uses TRBV19 and TRBJ2-7; D remains ambiguous. V shed 4 bases and J shed 0 bases, with 10 bases lying between them. This CDR3 comprises 14 residues. In germline, CDR1 is LNHDA, CDR2 SQIVND (reference sequence). This chain's CDR3 is CASSTFADSYEQYF. The CDR3 nucleotides are TGTGCCAGTAGTACATTCGCGGACTCCTACGAGCAGTACTTC.

J is TRBJ2-7 and V is TRBV18; D not certain. The germline V and J ends were trimmed by 3 bases and 4 bases, with 7 bases remaining between them. The V gene's germline CDR1 is KGHSH and CDR2 LQKENI. CDR3 length equals 12 residues. This chain's CDR3 is CASSPAAYEQYF. As DNA, the CDR3 is TGTGCCAGCTCACCGGCGGCGTACGAGCAGTACTTC.